A selection of T cell receptor beta chains follows, all from one sample in a study of T cell responses to AZD1222 COVID-19 vaccine. Clones were read by immunoSEQ multiplex PCR, and TCRdb kept only the in-frame ones, dropping some. This table has roughly 110,000 clones, around 90% appearing once. Sequencing used peripheral blood, obtained on day 0 of AZD1222 vaccination. These receptors were collected from an adult in good health. Both conserved end residues are part of each CDR3. The D gene is left open where the match is weak. Expanded clones get a size class; other rows say once, few or many, or leave the size out.

J gene,D gene,V gene,clone size,CDR3 DNA,CDR3 protein
TRBJ2-1,TRBD2,TRBV5-1,-,TGCGCCAGCAGCTTAGCGACCGGGACTAGCGGGAGCTCTGAGCAGTTCTTC,CASSLATGTSGSSEQFF
TRBJ1-2,-,TRBV2,-,TGTGCCAGCACCGAAATGGGGCAGGGGAACTATGGCTACACCTTC,CASTEMGQGNYGYTF
TRBJ2-5,-,TRBV30,-,TGTGCCTGGTCACGGGACATCCAAGAGACCCAGTACTTC,CAWSRDIQETQYF
TRBJ1-5,-,TRBV2,-,TGTGCCAGCAGTGGGGGGCAAAGCAATCAGCCCCAGCATTTT,CASSGGQSNQPQHF
TRBJ2-1,-,TRBV29-1,-,TGCAGCGTTTTAAGGGAACCGGAGAATGAGCAGTTCTTC,CSVLREPENEQFF
TRBJ1-2,-,TRBV7-9,-,TGTGCCAGCAGCTTAGCTGGGGCGCATGGCTACACCTTC,CASSLAGAHGYTF
TRBJ1-5,-,TRBV10-1,-,TGCGCCAGCAGTGACCAGTTGAATCAGCCCCAGCATTTT,CASSDQLNQPQHF
TRBJ2-1,-,TRBV3-1/TRBV3-2,-,TGTGCCAGCAGCCTGTCGGTAGCTAGCTCCTACAATGAGCAGTTCTTC,CASSLSVASSYNEQFF
TRBJ1-4,TRBD1,TRBV24-1,-,TGTGCCACCAGTGACCTGACAGGGGGTAAAGAAAAACTGTTTTTT,CATSDLTGGKEKLFF
TRBJ2-2,-,TRBV6-2/TRBV6-3,-,TGTGCCAGCAGTTACACGAGACGGACGAACACCGGGGAGCTGTTTTTT,CASSYTRRTNTGELFF
TRBJ2-1,-,TRBV29-1,few,TGCAGCGGGTGGAACAATGAGCAGTTCTTC,CSGWNNEQFF
TRBJ1-2,-,TRBV6-6,-,TGTGCCAGCAGTTTGAGTGGGGGATATTATGGCTACACCTTC,CASSLSGGYYGYTF
TRBJ1-6,TRBD1,TRBV9,-,TGTGCCAGCAGCGGGACAGGGAGTGGTTCACCCCTCCACTTT,CASSGTGSGSPLHF
TRBJ2-7,TRBD1,TRBV5-1,-,TGCGCCAGCAGCCGTACCCCCGGGACAGGTTCCTACGAGCAGTACTTC,CASSRTPGTGSYEQYF
TRBJ2-3,-,TRBV7-9,-,TGTGCCTCCAAGGGAGCTTTGGTGCGTACGCAGTATTTT,CASKGALVRTQYF
TRBJ2-7,TRBD2,TRBV7-3,-,TGTGCCAGCAGCCCAGGGACTAGCGGGGTCGAGCAGTACTTC,CASSPGTSGVEQYF
TRBJ2-1,TRBD2,TRBV7-3,-,TGTGCCAGCAGCCTACTTAGCGGGAGGGGTGAGCAGTTCTTC,CASSLLSGRGEQFF